The T cell receptor beta chain described here comes from a study of blood T cell repertoires in COVID-19. Whole-study context: T cells, B-cell-depleted T cells, or PBMCs supplied cDNA or gDNA.

The CDR3 totals 13 residues. The ends were cut back, 6 bases at V and 3 bases at J, with 9 bases in the middle. The germline V gene has CDR1 MNHEY and CDR2 SVGEGT. Authors' methods: Amplified reference gene primers provided the basis for estimating nucleated cell counts. Measured with immunoSEQ multiplex PCR; TCRdb has only the in-frame clones, and not every one. That table supplies the V and J calls and clone size; D and trimming were determined from the DNA. Of 270,000 or so clones listed, 84% were seen once; the top ten hold less than 10%. The sequencing input was peripheral blood. The V gene is TRBV6-2 or TRBV6-3, the J gene TRBJ2-1, with D perhaps TRBD1 (5 bases). The TCR sequence derives from a human donor in a cohort sampled during active COVID-19. The DNA of the CDR3 is TGTGCCAGCAGCCGCAGGGACTACAATGAGCAGTTCTTC. It codes for CASSRRDYNEQFF.